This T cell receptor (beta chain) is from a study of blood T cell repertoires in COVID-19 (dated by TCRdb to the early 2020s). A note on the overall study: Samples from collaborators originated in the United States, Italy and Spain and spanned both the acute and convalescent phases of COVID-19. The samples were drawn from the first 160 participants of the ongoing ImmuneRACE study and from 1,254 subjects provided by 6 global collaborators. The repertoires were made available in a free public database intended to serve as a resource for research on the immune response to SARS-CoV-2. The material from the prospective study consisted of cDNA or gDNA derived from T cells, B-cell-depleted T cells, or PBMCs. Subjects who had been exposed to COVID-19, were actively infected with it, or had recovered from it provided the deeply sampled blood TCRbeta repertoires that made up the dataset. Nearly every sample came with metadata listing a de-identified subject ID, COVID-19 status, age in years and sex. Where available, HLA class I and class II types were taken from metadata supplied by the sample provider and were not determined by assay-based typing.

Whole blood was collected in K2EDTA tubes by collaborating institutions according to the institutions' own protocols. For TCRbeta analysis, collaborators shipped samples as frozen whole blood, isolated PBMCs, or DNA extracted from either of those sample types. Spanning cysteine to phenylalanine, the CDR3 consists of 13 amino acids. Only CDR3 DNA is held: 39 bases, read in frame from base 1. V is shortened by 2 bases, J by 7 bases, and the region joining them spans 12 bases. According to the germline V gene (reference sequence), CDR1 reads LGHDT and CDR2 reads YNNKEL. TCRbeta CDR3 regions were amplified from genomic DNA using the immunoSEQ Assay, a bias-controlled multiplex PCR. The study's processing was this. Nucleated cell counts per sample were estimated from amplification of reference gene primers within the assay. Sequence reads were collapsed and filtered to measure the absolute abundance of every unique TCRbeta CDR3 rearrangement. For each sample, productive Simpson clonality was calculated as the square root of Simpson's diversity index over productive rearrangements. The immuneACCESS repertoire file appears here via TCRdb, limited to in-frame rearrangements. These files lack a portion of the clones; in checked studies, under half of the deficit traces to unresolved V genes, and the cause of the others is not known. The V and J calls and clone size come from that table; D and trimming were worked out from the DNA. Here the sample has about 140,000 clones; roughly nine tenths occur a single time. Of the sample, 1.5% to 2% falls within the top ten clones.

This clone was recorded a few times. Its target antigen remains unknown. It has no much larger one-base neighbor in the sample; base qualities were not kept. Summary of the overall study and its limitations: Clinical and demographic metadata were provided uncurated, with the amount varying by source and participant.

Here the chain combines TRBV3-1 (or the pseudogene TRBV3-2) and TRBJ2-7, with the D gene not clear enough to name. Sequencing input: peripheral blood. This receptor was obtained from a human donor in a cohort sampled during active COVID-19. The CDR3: CASSQLVKTEQYF. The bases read TGTGCCAGCAGCCAACTGGTCAAAACAGAGCAGTACTTC.